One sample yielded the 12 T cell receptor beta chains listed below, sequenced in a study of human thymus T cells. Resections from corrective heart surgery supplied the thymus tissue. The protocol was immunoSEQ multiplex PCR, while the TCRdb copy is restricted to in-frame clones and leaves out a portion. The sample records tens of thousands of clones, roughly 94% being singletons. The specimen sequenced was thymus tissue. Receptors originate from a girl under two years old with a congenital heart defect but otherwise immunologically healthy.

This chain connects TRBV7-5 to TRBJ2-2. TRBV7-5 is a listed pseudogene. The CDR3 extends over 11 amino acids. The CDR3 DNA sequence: TGTGCCAGAAGCTTGAAGGGTGCGCTGTTTTTT. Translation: CARSLKGALFF.

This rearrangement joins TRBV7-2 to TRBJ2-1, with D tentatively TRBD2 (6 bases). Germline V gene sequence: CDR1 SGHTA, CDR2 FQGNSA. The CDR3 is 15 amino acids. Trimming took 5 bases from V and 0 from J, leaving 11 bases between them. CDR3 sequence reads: CASSPGRGSYNEQFF. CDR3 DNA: TGTGCCAGCAGCCCCGGGCGGGGCTCCTACAATGAGCAGTTCTTC.

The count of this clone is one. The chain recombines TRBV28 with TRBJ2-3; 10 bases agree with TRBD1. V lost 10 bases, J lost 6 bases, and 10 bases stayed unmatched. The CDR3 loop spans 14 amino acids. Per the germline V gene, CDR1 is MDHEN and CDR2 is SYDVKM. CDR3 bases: TGTGCCACCCAGAGGACAGGGGGAGAGGATACGCAGTATTTT. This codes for CATQRTGGEDTQYF.

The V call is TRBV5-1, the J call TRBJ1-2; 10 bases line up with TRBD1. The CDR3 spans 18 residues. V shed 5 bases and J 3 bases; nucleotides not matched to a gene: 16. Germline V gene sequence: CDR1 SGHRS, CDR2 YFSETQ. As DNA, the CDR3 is TGCGCCAGCAGATTAGGCCCTCCGGGACAGGGGAGGCACTATGGCTACACCTTC. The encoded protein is CASRLGPPGQGRHYGYTF.

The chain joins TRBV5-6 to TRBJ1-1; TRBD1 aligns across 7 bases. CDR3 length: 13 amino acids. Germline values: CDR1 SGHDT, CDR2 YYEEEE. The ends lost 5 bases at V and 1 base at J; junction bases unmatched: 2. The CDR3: CASRRDRNTEAFF. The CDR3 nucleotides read TGTGCCAGCAGGCGGGACAGGAACACTGAAGCTTTCTTT.

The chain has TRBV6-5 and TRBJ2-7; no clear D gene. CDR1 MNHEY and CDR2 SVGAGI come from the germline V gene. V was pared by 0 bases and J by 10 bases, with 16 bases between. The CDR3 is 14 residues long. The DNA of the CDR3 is TGTGCCAGCAGTTACTCGAAGCTAGTTGGCATCCAGTACTTC. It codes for CASSYSKLVGIQYF.

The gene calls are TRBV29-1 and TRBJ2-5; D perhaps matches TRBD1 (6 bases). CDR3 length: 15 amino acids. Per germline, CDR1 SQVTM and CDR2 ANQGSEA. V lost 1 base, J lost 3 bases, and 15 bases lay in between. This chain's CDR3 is CSVEGPRGQEETQYF. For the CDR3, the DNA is TGCAGCGTTGAAGGGCCCAGGGGCCAAGAAGAGACCCAGTACTTC.

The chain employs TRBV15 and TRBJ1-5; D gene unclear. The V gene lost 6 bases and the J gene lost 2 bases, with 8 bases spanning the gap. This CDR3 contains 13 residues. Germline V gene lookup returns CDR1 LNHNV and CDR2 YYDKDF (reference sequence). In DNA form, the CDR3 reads TGTGCCACCAGTCAGCGGCGCAATCAGCCCCAGCATTTT. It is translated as CATSQRRNQPQHF.

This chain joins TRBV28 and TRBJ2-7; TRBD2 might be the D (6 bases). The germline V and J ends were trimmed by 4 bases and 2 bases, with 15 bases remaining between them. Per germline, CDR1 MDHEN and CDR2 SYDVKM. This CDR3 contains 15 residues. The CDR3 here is CASSYPDGRAYEQYF. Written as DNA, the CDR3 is TGTGCCAGCAGTTATCCGGACGGGAGAGCCTACGAGCAGTACTTC. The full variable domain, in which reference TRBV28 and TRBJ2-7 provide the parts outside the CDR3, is DVKVTQSSRYLVKRTGEKVFLECVQDMDHENMFWYRQDPGLGLRLIYFSYDVKMKEKGDIPEGYSVSREKKERFSLILESASTNQTSMYLCASSYPDGRAYEQYFGPGTRLTVT.

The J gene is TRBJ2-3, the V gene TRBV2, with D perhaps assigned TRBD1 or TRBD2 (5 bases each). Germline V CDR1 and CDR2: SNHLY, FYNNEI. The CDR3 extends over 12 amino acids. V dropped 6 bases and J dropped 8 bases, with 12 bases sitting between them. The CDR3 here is CASRIIGTTQYF. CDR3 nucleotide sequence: TGTGCCAGCAGAATAATAGGGACTACGCAGTATTTT.

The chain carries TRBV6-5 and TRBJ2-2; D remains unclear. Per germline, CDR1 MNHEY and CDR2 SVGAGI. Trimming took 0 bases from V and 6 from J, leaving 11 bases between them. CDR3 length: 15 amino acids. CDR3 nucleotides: TGTGCCAGCAGTTACTCGCTGGGGAAACCCGGGGAGCTGTTTTTT. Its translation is CASSYSLGKPGELFF.

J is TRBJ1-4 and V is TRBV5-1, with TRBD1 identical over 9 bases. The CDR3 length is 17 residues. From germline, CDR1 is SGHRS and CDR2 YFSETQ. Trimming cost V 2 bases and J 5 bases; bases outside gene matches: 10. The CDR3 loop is CASSFGTGPSRNEKLFF. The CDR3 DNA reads TGCGCCAGCAGCTTTGGGACAGGGCCTTCAAGGAATGAAAAACTGTTTTTT.